This TCR beta chain was retrieved from a study of cytomegalovirus exposure and HLA in healthy donors. Background on the study: An analysis done earlier identified more than 100 million unique TCR beta sequences from 200 million or so T cells. Among the roughly 400 genotyped donors, approximately 80% were placed in the Caucasian-associated ancestry cluster.

In germline, CDR1 is SGHNT, CDR2 YYREEE (reference sequence). With 7 bases clipped from V and 5 bases from J, the junction kept 5 bases outside the gene matches. CDR3 size: 14 residues. Concerning this clone itself: Its antigen is still unknown.

Study-wide results and caveats: The classifier reportedly diagnosed cytomegalovirus status with high sensitivity and specificity. Later analysis demonstrated an association between a missense DCLRE1C variant and TCR beta V- and J-gene trimming.

The PCR made use of 60 Vbeta and 13 Jbeta primers. This table comes from immunoSEQ multiplex PCR, and its TCRdb copy is limited to in-frame clones, with some not included. The table includes 250,000 to 350,000 clones, about four fifths detected once. This sequence joins TRBV5-4 and TRBJ2-1; TRBD2 agrees at 11 bases. The source of this sequence is a girl between 2 and 10 years old in good health and CMV-seronegative. The sequenced sample consisted of PBMCs. The DNA of the CDR3 is TGTGCCAGCCCCACTAGCGGGGGAAACAATGAGCAGTTCTTC. It yields the protein CASPTSGGNNEQFF.